Each of the 32 T cell receptor beta chains below was sequenced from the same sample in a study of OX40 agonist ivuxolimab in advanced cancers. Profiled with immunoSEQ multiplex PCR; TCRdb holds only in-frame clones, not every one. This sample carries roughly 33,000 clones, 84% of them seen once, and the ten largest clones take approximately 1.8%. The material sequenced was CD4+ or CD8+ T cells sorted from blood, taken in a trial of the OX40 agonist ivuxolimab. The receptors derive from an adult with an advanced solid tumor such as melanoma, head and neck, liver or kidney cancer.

This clone turned up a few times. This sequence joins TRBV19 and TRBJ2-7, with unresolved D. Germline CDR1 is LNHDA and CDR2 is SQIVND (reference sequence). Trimming left V 6 bases short and J 2 bases short, with 11 bases between. The CDR3 sequence is 13 residues long. Here the CDR3 DNA reads TGTGCCAGTAGCCAGACTGTCACCTACGAGCAGTACTTC. The encoded protein is CASSQTVTYEQYF.

By sample fraction, this clone is medium-sized. The V call is TRBV6-5, the J call TRBJ2-4; tentative D call: TRBD1 (5 bases). The V gene lost 5 bases and the J gene lost 0 bases, with 11 bases spanning the gap. The CDR3 has 15 amino acids. Germline CDR1 reads MNHEY; CDR2 reads SVGAGI. The CDR3 protein is CASSQQALAKNIQYF. The CDR3 nucleotides read TGTGCCAGCAGTCAACAGGCCTTAGCCAAAAACATTCAGTACTTC.

The chain employs TRBV27 and TRBJ2-1; TRBD2 might be the D (6 bases). The germline V gene has CDR1 MNHEY and CDR2 SMNVEV (reference sequence). The length of the CDR3 is 15 residues. The germline V and J ends were trimmed by 4 bases and 10 bases, with 20 bases remaining between them. DNA for the CDR3: TGTGCCAGCAGTTCCCCGGGACTCCCTTTGAGGGAGCAGTTCTTC. This sequence encodes CASSSPGLPLREQFF.

This clone was picked up one time. This sequence joins TRBV18 and TRBJ1-6; TRBD1 matches at 10 bases. Germline V CDR1 and CDR2: KGHSH, LQKENI. The V segment lost 3 bases and the J segment 5 bases; nucleotides outside the gene matches: 7. There are 17 residues in the CDR3. The DNA of the CDR3 is TGTGCCAGCTCACCGCGACAGGGGGCACGGGATAATTCACCCCTCCACTTT. This sequence encodes CASSPRQGARDNSPLHF.

The genes are TRBV5-8 and TRBJ2-1; D is unresolved. This CDR3 has 9 amino acids. Per germline, CDR1 SGHTS and CDR2 YDEGEE. V shed 6 bases and J shed 12 bases, with 7 bases lying between them. The CDR3 sequence: CASNFLQFF. For the CDR3, the DNA is TGTGCCAGCAACTTCTTGCAGTTCTTC.

This clone was recorded a few times. The rearrangement joins TRBV27 to TRBJ1-5, with D uncertain. Germline V CDR1 and CDR2: MNHEY, SMNVEV (reference sequence). V was cut by 4 bases and J by 3 bases, with 7 bases left in between. CDR3 length equals 13 residues. The CDR3 DNA reads as TGTGCCAGCAGTTCCACATTCAATCAGCCCCAGCATTTT. Its translation is CASSSTFNQPQHF.

CDR3 nucleotides: TGCAGTGCCCCTCCCGAGGATACGCAGTATTTT. Encoded protein: CSAPPEDTQYF. The chain recombines TRBV20-1 with TRBJ2-3; D is undetermined. Trimming took 6 bases from V and 6 from J, leaving 10 bases between them. This CDR3 is built from 11 residues. Looked up from germline, CDR1 is DFQATT and CDR2 is SNEGSKA (reference sequence).

Only one count was recorded for this clone. DNA for the CDR3: TGTGCCAGCAGCTTAGTAGCGGGAGGCAGCGCAGATACGCAGTATTTT. This translates into CASSLVAGGSADTQYF. The chain is built from TRBV11-3 and TRBJ2-3, with 10 bases matching TRBD2. Germline-derived CDR1 and CDR2 are SGHNT and YENEEA. The junction had 5 bases not matched to a gene; V was cut back by 1 base and J by 4 bases. The CDR3 sequence is 16 residues long. The variable domain in full, completed from reference TRBV11-3 and TRBJ2-3, reads EAGVVQSPRYKIIEKKQPVAFWCNPISGHNTLYWYLQNLGQGPELLIRYENEEAVDDSQLPKDRFSAERLKGVDSTLKIQPAELGDSAVYLCASSLVAGGSADTQYFGPGTRLTVL.

This clone was detected only a few times. CDR3 sequence: CASRRTEAFF. The CDR3 region has the DNA TGTGCCAGCAGGAGAACTGAAGCTTTCTTT. V is TRBV2 and J is TRBJ1-1; D is ambiguous. V was cut by 6 bases and J by 5 bases, with 4 bases left in between. This CDR3 spans 10 amino acids. Germline V gene lookup returns CDR1 SNHLY and CDR2 FYNNEI.

The chain uses TRBV5-1 and TRBJ2-3; possibly TRBD2 for D (5 bases). Germline CDR1 and CDR2: SGHRS and YFSETQ. The CDR3 totals 17 residues. Between the trimmed V and J ends, which lost 0 bases and 2 bases, there was a span of 16 bases. In nucleotides, the CDR3 is TGCGCCAGCAGCTTGGATGGGCTAGCCAGGACCACAGATACGCAGTATTTT. The encoded protein is CASSLDGLARTTDTQYF.

This clone was counted a single time. The genes are TRBV7-2 and TRBJ2-4; 7 nucleotides agree with TRBD1. V lost 0 bases and J lost 8; bases outside the gene matches: 4. The CDR3 totals 14 residues. CDR1 is SGHTA and CDR2 is FQGNSA in the germline V gene. CDR3 sequence (DNA): TGTGCCAGCAGCTTAGCAGGGGGCCGGGACATTCAGTACTTC. Translation gives CASSLAGGRDIQYF.

The chain couples TRBV5-1 to TRBJ2-3; TRBD1 aligns across 9 bases. The trim removed 4 bases at V and 4 bases at J, leaving 7 bases unmatched. Germline CDR1 SGHRS, CDR2 YFSETQ. CDR3 length equals 15 residues. This CDR3 is CASSDPGQGPDTQYF. As DNA, the CDR3 is TGCGCCAGCAGCGACCCGGGACAGGGACCAGATACGCAGTATTTT.

J is TRBJ1-1 and V is TRBV7-9; D perhaps matches TRBD1 (6 bases). The CDR3 is made up of 13 amino acids. Germline CDR1 is SEHNR and CDR2 is FQNEAQ (reference sequence). Trimming removed 3 bases from V and 3 bases from J, with 8 bases in between. CDR3 in DNA: TGTGCCAGCAGCTTGAGGGGGGACACTGAAGCTTTCTTT. This gives the protein CASSLRGDTEAFF. Filled out from reference TRBV7-9 and TRBJ1-1, the complete variable domain reads DTGVSQNPRHKITKRGQNVTFRCDPISEHNRLYWYRQTLGQGPEFLTYFQNEAQLEKSRLLSDRFSAERPKGSFSTLEIQRTEQGDSAMYLCASSLRGDTEAFFGQGTRLTVV.

The chain is built from TRBV9 and TRBJ2-5; D call uncertain. The CDR3 is 14 residues long. Trimming left V 0 bases short and J 3 bases short, with 9 bases between. Per the germline V gene, CDR1 is SGDLS and CDR2 is YYNGEE. The CDR3 nucleotides are TGTGCCAGCAGCGTAGGATATGCGGAAGAGACCCAGTACTTC. Translated: CASSVGYAEETQYF.

The chain uses TRBV6-1 and TRBJ2-7, with 8 bases identical to TRBD2. Germline V gene lookup returns CDR1 MNHNS and CDR2 SASEGT. The V and J ends lost 5 bases and 4 bases, in that order; junction bases with no gene match: 4. The CDR3 is 13 amino acids. CDR3 protein: CASSRGGRYEQYF. CDR3 sequence (DNA): TGTGCCAGCAGTCGGGGGGGCAGGTACGAGCAGTACTTC.

This chain connects TRBV5-1 to TRBJ2-2; 7 bases are a match to TRBD2. V trimming: 3 bases; J trimming: 1 base; junction bases outside the gene matches: 6. Germline V CDR1 and CDR2: SGHRS, YFSETQ. CDR3 length equals 16 residues. The CDR3 DNA reads TGCGCCAGCAGCTACTTCAGCGGGGAGAACACCGGGGAGCTGTTTTTT. Protein product: CASSYFSGENTGELFF.

The CDR3 sequence: CASSLGQGPAKNIQYF. CDR3 DNA: TGTGCCAGCAGCTTGGGACAGGGCCCAGCCAAAAACATTCAGTACTTC. This chain uses TRBV11-1 with TRBJ2-4; 9 bases map to TRBD1. Trimming removed 3 bases from V and 0 bases from J; junction bases left unmatched: 3. Per germline, CDR1 SGHAT and CDR2 FQDESV (reference sequence). This CDR3 contains 16 residues.

This rearrangement joins TRBV2 to TRBJ2-5; D gene uncertain. This CDR3 has 11 residues. The V end lost 6 bases, the J end lost 3 bases, and 5 bases lay between the germline ends. In germline, CDR1 is SNHLY, CDR2 FYNNEI. The CDR3 nucleotides are TGTGCCAGCAGCACCGAAGAGACCCAGTACTTC. Translated: CASSTEETQYF.

This chain uses TRBV27 with TRBJ2-4, with D perhaps matching TRBD1 (6 bases). Germline V gene data show CDR1 as MNHEY and CDR2 as SMNVEV (reference sequence). The ends were cut back, 8 bases at V and 1 base at J, with 27 bases in the middle. The CDR3 covers 19 residues. The DNA of the CDR3 is TGTGCCAGCGGCCCCCGAAGACAGGAGGCTCTAGGGGCCAAAAACATTCAGTACTTC. As protein: CASGPRRQEALGAKNIQYF.

V is TRBV19 and J is TRBJ1-5, with a tentative D call TRBD1 (6 bases). The CDR3 is made up of 15 amino acids. Germline CDR1 reads LNHDA; CDR2 reads SQIVND (reference sequence). Trimming cost V 6 bases and J 3 bases, with 15 bases left between them. The CDR3 nucleotides are TGTGCCAGTAGCGCCAGGGGCGATCACAATCAGCCCCAGCATTTT. Protein sequence: CASSARGDHNQPQHF.

The rearrangement links TRBV6-1 to TRBJ2-7; 8 nucleotides match TRBD1. Germline assignment: CDR1 MNHNS and CDR2 SASEGT. V shed 9 bases and J 2 bases; nucleotides not matched to a gene: 12. The CDR3 spans 15 residues. The CDR3 DNA reads as TGTGCCAGGTTGACAGGGGAGAAGCTTCCCTACGAGCAGTACTTC. It encodes CARLTGEKLPYEQYF.

This clone was seen a few times. The V and J genes are TRBV19 and TRBJ1-3, with D maybe TRBD1 (6 bases). The CDR3 covers 15 residues. Germline V gene sequence: CDR1 LNHDA, CDR2 SQIVND (reference sequence). With 4 bases removed from V and 1 base from J, the gap between germline ends came to 11 bases. The CDR3 bases are TGTGCCAGTAGTAAGGGGACATTATCTGGAAACACCATATATTTT. Protein product: CASSKGTLSGNTIYF.

The gene calls are TRBV6-1 and TRBJ2-4; D unclear. This CDR3 comprises 13 residues. V was shortened by 9 bases and J by 9 bases, with 18 bases between the two germline ends. Germline CDR1 is MNHNS and CDR2 is SASEGT. The CDR3 is CASSNTEESIQYF. The CDR3 region has the DNA TGTGCCAGTTCTAACACCGAGGAGAGCATTCAGTACTTC.

V usage is TRBV4-1 and J usage is TRBJ1-2; D is unresolved. V was shortened by 5 bases and J by 4 bases, with 20 bases between the two germline ends. This CDR3 comprises 16 residues. Germline V gene data show CDR1 as MGHRA and CDR2 as YSYEKL. The CDR3 region is CASSDYFRGRIYGYTF. CDR3 nucleotide sequence: TGCGCCAGCAGCGACTATTTTCGGGGTCGAATCTATGGCTACACCTTC.

The rearrangement links TRBV12-2 to TRBJ2-1; TRBD2, as called in the table, went unchecked against the DNA. TRBV12-2 is a documented pseudogene. The CDR3 spans 17 residues. The DNA for the CDR3 is TGTGCAAGTCGCTTAGATCCTAGCGGGAGGGTTTGCGTTGAGCAGTTCTTC. It translates to CASRLDPSGRVCVEQFF.

V is TRBV28 and J is TRBJ1-5, with D unclear. The germline V and J ends were trimmed by 6 bases and 10 bases, with 22 bases remaining between them. This CDR3 has 15 residues. Germline V gene sequence: CDR1 MDHEN, CDR2 SYDVKM. CDR3 loop: CASRVTRPGSDPQHF. For the CDR3, the DNA is TGTGCCAGCAGGGTTACGAGACCCGGGTCGGATCCCCAGCATTTT.

The V gene is TRBV5-1, the J gene TRBJ2-7, with 12 bases lining up with TRBD1. Germline V gives CDR1 SGHRS, CDR2 YFSETQ. This CDR3 is 14 amino acids long. Trimming took 4 bases from V and 4 from J; bases not matched to a gene: 3. The CDR3, as DNA: TGCGCCAGCAGCGCGGGACAGGGGGCTTACGAGCAGTACTTC. Protein: CASSAGQGAYEQYF. Based on the CDR3 plus reference TRBV5-1 and TRBJ2-7, the full variable domain is KAGVTQTPRYLIKTRGQQVTLSCSPISGHRSVSWYQQTPGQGLQFLFEYFSETQRNKGNFPGRFSGRQFSNSRSEMNVSTLELGDSALYLCASSAGQGAYEQYFGPGTRLTVT.

The V and J genes are TRBV7-5 and TRBJ2-5; TRBD2 is the table's D call, not checked against the DNA. TRBV7-5 is an annotated pseudogene. The CDR3 is 17 residues long. CDR3 protein: CARSFTPLGGQGETQYF. The DNA of the CDR3 is TGTGCCAGAAGCTTTACCCCCCTTGGAGGGCAAGGAGAGACCCAGTACTTC.

The V and J genes are TRBV6-1 and TRBJ1-2, with TRBD1 matching over 7 bases. CDR3 length: 14 amino acids. V lost 4 bases and J lost 8; bases outside the gene matches: 10. The germline V gene encodes CDR1 MNHNS and CDR2 SASEGT. The CDR3 here is CASSGDRDIGGYTF. The CDR3 nucleotides are TGTGCCAGCAGTGGCGACAGGGACATCGGAGGCTACACCTTC.

The chain joins TRBV7-9 to TRBJ2-2; TRBD1 matches 8 bases. Looked up from germline, CDR1 is SEHNR and CDR2 is FQNEAQ (reference sequence). The CDR3 length is 19 residues. The V segment lost 1 base and the J segment 4 bases; nucleotides outside the gene matches: 14. As DNA, the CDR3 is TGTGCCAGCAGCTTAGGCGCAGGGGGCACACCCTTGGGCACCGGGGAGCTGTTTTTT. This encodes CASSLGAGGTPLGTGELFF.

This clone was found a few times. CDR3 region: CASSLATGSDTGELFF. The CDR3, as DNA: TGTGCCAGCAGCTTGGCCACGGGATCGGACACCGGGGAGCTGTTTTTT. This sequence joins TRBV5-4 and TRBJ2-2; possible D gene TRBD2, 5 bases. CDR1 is SGHNT and CDR2 is YYREEE in the germline V gene (reference sequence). This CDR3 comprises 16 residues. With 0 bases removed from V and 3 bases from J, the gap between germline ends came to 12 bases.

The chain combines TRBV7-2 with TRBJ2-3; unclear D gene. The germline gives CDR1 SGHTA, CDR2 FQGNSA. The CDR3 is 13 residues long. V was pared by 5 bases and J by 6 bases, with 12 bases between. DNA of the CDR3: TGTGCCAGCAGCCCGGCCCGTCCGGATACGCAGTATTTT. Translated, it gives CASSPARPDTQYF.